Here is one T cell receptor beta chain with its context. Allocation to cohorts depended on clinical history reported by the participants. The protocol was immunoSEQ multiplex PCR, while the TCRdb copy is restricted to in-frame clones and leaves out a portion. The sample contains about 220,000 clones, over 80% of which appear only once. The record originates from a study of blood T cell repertoires in COVID-19. The clonotype was recovered from a woman in her thirties or forties who had recovered from COVID-19. What was sequenced was PBMCs or T cells enriched from blood (not recorded which).

In DNA form, the CDR3 reads TGTGCCAGCTCACTGACTAGCGGTTTTTACAATGAGCAGTTCTTC. This encodes CASSLTSGFYNEQFF. V gene TRBV18 combines with J gene TRBJ2-1; 9 bases align to TRBD2. V dropped 4 bases and J dropped 4; count of bases not matched to a gene: 5. Germline-derived CDR1 and CDR2 are KGHSH and LQKENI. The CDR3 has 15 amino acids.